This entry lists 13 T cell receptor beta chains sequenced from one sample in a study of shared clonotypes between healthy human individuals. Profiled with immunoSEQ multiplex PCR; TCRdb holds only in-frame clones, not every one. The sample carries around 2.5 million clones, under 95% recorded once. The specimen sequenced was naive CD4+ T cells from PBMCs. Subset given: CD45RA+ positively selected. These receptors came from a man younger than 35 in good health. Some clones in this sample may be carry-over from other donors' samples.

The V and J genes are TRBV30 and TRBJ1-1; no clear D. The CDR3 is made up of 13 amino acids. CDR1 and CDR2 (germline): GTSNPN, SVGIG (reference sequence). Trimming removed 0 bases at V and 6 bases at J, with 11 bases between. The DNA of the CDR3 is TGTGCCTGGAGTGTAATAACGGGTTCTGAAGCTTTCTTT. Translated: CAWSVITGSEAFF.

This clone was observed once. The chain is built from TRBV7-9 and TRBJ1-3; TRBD1 is a possible D gene (5 bases). The ends were cut back, 2 bases at V and 8 bases at J, with 13 bases in the middle. The CDR3 contains 14 residues. Germline loops: CDR1 SEHNR, CDR2 FQNEAQ (reference sequence). CDR3 in DNA: TGTGCCAGCAGCTTAATCGGCAGGGATGACACCATATATTTT. This encodes CASSLIGRDDTIYF.

About this clone itself: The same CDR3 is also encoded by other DNA sequences in this sample. The J gene is TRBJ2-3, the V gene TRBV28; 14 bases align to TRBD2. The CDR3 loop spans 16 amino acids. CDR1 MDHEN and CDR2 SYDVKM come from the germline V gene. Trimming removed 6 bases from V and 1 base from J; junction bases left unmatched: 3. Here the CDR3 reads CASSATSGGGTDTQYF. The CDR3 DNA sequence: TGTGCCAGCAGCGCGACTAGCGGGGGGGGCACAGATACGCAGTATTTT.

This chain uses TRBV11-1 with TRBJ2-5; 7 bases are a match to TRBD2. With V trimmed by 8 bases and J by 3 bases, 3 bases remained unmatched. The germline V gene encodes CDR1 SGHAT and CDR2 FQDESV (reference sequence). The CDR3 is 12 amino acids. As DNA, the CDR3 is TGTGCCAGCGGGGGGGTGAAAGAGACCCAGTACTTC. This encodes CASGGVKETQYF.

This chain joins TRBV4-3 and TRBJ1-2; D is possibly TRBD1 (5 bases). Germline-derived CDR1 and CDR2 are LGHNA and YSLEER. The CDR3 is 15 residues long. The V end was cut by 0 bases, the J end by 8 bases, with 16 bases between. The CDR3 coding sequence is TGCGCCAGCAGCCAAGATCGGGGCAGTTGGTGGGGCTACACCTTC. Translating gives CASSQDRGSWWGYTF.

The CDR3 nucleotides are TGTGCCAGCAGTGAAACCGGGACGGAGACCTACGAGCAGTACTTC. Its translation is CASSETGTETYEQYF. The chain combines TRBV27 with TRBJ2-7; D may match TRBD1 or TRBD2 (5 bases each). The CDR3 totals 15 residues. The V gene's germline CDR1 is MNHEY and CDR2 SMNVEV (reference sequence). Trimming removed 5 bases from V and 2 bases from J, with 16 bases in between.

The gene calls are TRBV7-3 and TRBJ2-7; the match to TRBD1 covers 10 bases. There are 15 residues in the CDR3. CDR1 and CDR2 (germline): SGHTA, FQGTGA. With V trimmed by 5 bases and J by 2 bases, 6 bases remained unmatched. In DNA, the CDR3 is TGTGCCAGCAGCGCCTGGGGACAGGGGCCCTACGAGCAGTACTTC. It encodes CASSAWGQGPYEQYF.

V is TRBV4-3 and J is TRBJ2-1, with TRBD2 identical over 13 bases. Trimming at V came to 1 base and at J to 5 bases, leaving 5 bases not matched to a gene. The CDR3 is 17 residues long. From germline, CDR1 is LGHNA and CDR2 YSLEER. The CDR3 region is CASSQALGLAGNNEQFF. In nucleotides, the CDR3 is TGCGCCAGCAGCCAAGCCCTGGGACTAGCGGGGAACAATGAGCAGTTCTTC.

The CDR3 is CASSYNRARDTEAFF. The CDR3 DNA reads TGTGCCAGCAGTTACAACAGGGCCCGGGACACTGAAGCTTTCTTT. The chain carries TRBV6-5 and TRBJ1-1; D perhaps matches TRBD1 (6 bases). Trimming took 2 bases from V and 3 from J, leaving 13 bases between them. This CDR3 comprises 15 residues. Per the germline V gene, CDR1 is MNHEY and CDR2 is SVGAGI.

The sample holds one count of this clone. The chain recombines TRBV19 with TRBJ1-5; the D gene is possibly TRBD1 (5 bases). Trimming cost V 1 base and J 7 bases, with 14 bases left between them. CDR3 size: 15 residues. In germline, CDR1 is LNHDA, CDR2 SQIVND (reference sequence). The CDR3 DNA follows: TGTGCCAGTAGTATAGGCGGGACGGCAGGCCAGCCCCAGCATTTT. This gives the protein CASSIGGTAGQPQHF.

Concerning this clone itself: The sample holds other DNA sequences that translate to the same CDR3. The CDR3 reads CASSFGQGSTDTQYF. CDR3 sequence (DNA): TGCGCCAGCAGCTTTGGACAGGGTAGCACAGATACGCAGTATTTT. This sequence joins TRBV5-1 and TRBJ2-3; 8 bases align to TRBD1. Germline assignment: CDR1 SGHRS and CDR2 YFSETQ. With 2 bases clipped from V and 0 bases from J, the junction kept 2 bases outside the gene matches. CDR3 size: 15 residues.

V is TRBV7-9 and J is TRBJ2-3; 10 nucleotides align to TRBD2. Losses at the gene ends were 6 bases for V and 4 bases for J; bases not matched to a gene: 10. Germline V gene data show CDR1 as SEHNR and CDR2 as FQNEAQ (reference sequence). This CDR3 has 16 amino acids. CDR3 loop: CASSSGGLAGADTQYF. CDR3 in DNA: TGTGCCAGCAGTAGTGGGGGGCTAGCGGGGGCAGATACGCAGTATTTT.

This clone was recorded once. The chain couples TRBV19 to TRBJ2-3; 7 bases are a match to TRBD1. The CDR3 totals 15 residues. The germline CDR1 and CDR2 sequences are LNHDA and SQIVND (reference sequence). V lost 6 bases to trimming and J lost 0 bases; unmatched junction nucleotides: 6. This chain's CDR3 is CASSDWDRSTDTQYF. In nucleotides, the CDR3 is TGTGCCAGTAGCGACTGGGACAGAAGCACAGATACGCAGTATTTT.